The clone carrying this T cell receptor (beta chain) was counted between two and nine times. The target antigen is unknown. This specimen comes from a study of T cell repertoires in cytomegalovirus infection. Study details: Indications came from public TCR beta signatures; they pointed to CMV infection and to a matching HLA type.

CDR1 and CDR2 from the germline V gene are SGHDN and FVKESK. The CDR3 has 12 amino acids. Between the trimmed V and J ends, which lost 5 bases and 11 bases, there was a span of 13 bases. General study points: Summed frequency of public TCR beta families distinguished CMV carriers with the relevant HLA. Within the response measured ex vivo, HLA-C-restricted CMV-specific TCR beta clonotypes were dominant.

A single record per CDR3 protein comes from TCRdb applying MiXCR to the reads. The sample yields nearly 70,000 distinct CDR3 sequences, more than 20% seen once. The TCR originated in a human donor in good health (CMV status not recorded). Some clones in this sample may be carry-over from other donors' samples. This sequence joins TRBV14 and TRBJ2-1; D is unclear. Sequencing was performed on PBMCs, sequenced either directly or after in vitro stimulation (not recorded which). For the CDR3, the DNA is TGTGCCAGCAGCGCTGCACGGGTAAAGCAGTTCTTC. It translates to CASSAARVKQFF. Combining the CDR3 with reference TRBV14 and TRBJ2-1 gives the whole variable domain EAGVTQFPSHSVIEKGQTVTLRCDPISGHDNLYWYRRVMGKEIKFLLHFVKESKQDESGMPNNRFLAERTGGTYSTLKVQPAELEDSGVYFCASSAARVKQFFGPGTRLTVL.